The T cell receptor (beta chain) described here comes from a study of cytomegalovirus exposure and HLA in healthy donors (dated by TCRdb to 2016 to 2017). Looking at the study overall: In an earlier analysis of 550 to 750 of the donors, around 300 Gb of sequence data and approximately 120 million unique TCR beta sequences from 150 million to 200 million T cells were reported. Roughly 300 gigabases of sequencing data and around 88 million unique TCR sequences made up an early release that covered 640 HLA-typed donors. Of the roughly 400 genotyped donors, roughly 80% fell in the genetic ancestry cluster associated with self-reported Caucasian donors. The aim of the study was to test whether cataloging public T cell receptors could identify signatures of past pathogen exposure. The T cell repertoires of several hundred subjects were profiled by immunosequencing and related to cytomegalovirus serostatus. A separate validation cohort of 90 to 150 different subjects was used in addition to the roughly 670-subject first cohort. High-throughput TCR immunosequencing, statistical association of individual TCRs with disease status, and machine learning were combined to predict cytomegalovirus infection status. A later analysis re-examined previously published TCR beta repertoires from 600 to 700 donors and added high-resolution HLA genotyping to investigate patterns of TCR occurrence. In the later analysis, no new phenotypic data were used to find candidate immune exposures; instead, reliance was placed on TCR beta sequences and their occurrence across donors. An earlier analysis of approximately 580 of the donors used high-throughput TCR beta sequencing to judge whether each TCR beta V gene segment behaved as functional or pseudogenic. Donor age, sex, ethnicity and CMV serostatus were compiled alongside the repertoire data. A later genetic analysis took genome-wide SNP genotypes for about three fifths of the 666 donors and used that subset as a discovery cohort. All discovery cohort repertoires had been generated on a single sequencing platform. HLA typing covered class I and class II loci at four-digit resolution. The number of donors typed differed by locus, with about 629-640 for A, B, C, DRB1 and DQB1, roughly 520 for DQA1, 600 to 610 for DPA1, and roughly 450 for DPB1. Because of strong linkage in the cohort, roughly 5 DR-DQ haplotypes were treated as single units for association and clustering. Across about 380 genotyped donors of the cohort, an average of approximately 220,000 unique TCR beta nucleotide sequences per donor were sequenced, and roughly 18% of those sequences were non-productive.

On the study overall, not on this receptor specifically: Because HLA typing was unavailable for some donors at each locus, only the typed subset was used in association tests. Linkage disequilibrium might explain the correlated functional status among segregating V segments, but an unknown experimental factor could not be ruled out. CMV serostatus was the only immune exposure information available for the cohort. Only TCR beta chains were sequenced in this cohort, and the absence of alpha or paired-chain data limited detectable features. In a later analysis, HLA-associated TCR beta chains showed more clonal expansion and lower generation probabilities than non-associated chains that were equally common. In a later analysis, most CMV-associated TCR beta chains were found to appear HLA-restricted, with HLA associations seemingly driven largely by CMV exposure. Strong co-occurrence of HLA alleles, especially DR and DQ, made assigning TCR associations to individual alleles difficult. V-gene and J-gene trimming of TCR beta chains was associated with a missense DCLRE1C variant in a later genetic analysis, and the association was replicated in an independent cohort. A cluster of highly shared sequence variants was judged likely to be a technical artifact of the sequencing pipeline. At a false discovery rate of 0.05, a later analysis linked around 15,000 TCR beta sequences to specific HLA alleles. About 17 rarely observed V segments, including chromosome 9 orphons, were excluded from the earlier analysis of some 590 of the donors because counts were too low. The study gave a list of about 160 TCR beta chains associated with cytomegalovirus. Compared with the roughly 600-donor mean, donors in an Asian-associated ancestry cluster had fewer N-insertions in productive TCRs, according to a later genetic analysis. Some IMGT-functional V segments, including TRBV6-2 and TRBV6-3, could not be distinguished by the 87-base-pair reads and were therefore excluded. Several of the top co-occurrence clusters appeared to be linked to parvovirus B19, influenza, CMV and Epstein-Barr virus, according to a later analysis. In an earlier analysis of about 600 of the donors, most TCR beta V segments appeared in productive rearrangements about 87% or about 30% of the time, broadly matching IMGT annotations. Across donors, most TCR sequences were observed very rarely, whereas some public TCRs were present in many individuals. A few of the identified cytomegalovirus-associated TCR beta chains were confirmed in vitro to be specific for cytomegalovirus antigens. The authors suggested that the approach could potentially be extended to other disease states and immunological phenotypes. In both the original and validation cohorts, the classifier was reported to diagnose cytomegalovirus status with high specificity and sensitivity. A further reported finding was that TCR beta sequences accurately predicted the HLA-A and HLA-B alleles for most subjects in the first cohort. In a later analysis, TCR association rates were found to vary across HLA loci, with the most associated TCRs seen for DRB1 alleles and the fewest for HLA-C alleles. Sequencing depth was assumed to be roughly uniform across donors in the presence/absence analyses, though that assumption may not hold.

Turning to this clone: The clone's antigen remains unknown. No much larger clone exists at a distance of one base, and base qualities are not known.

CDR1 and CDR2 were assigned from the germline V gene (reference sequence) as LNHDA and SQIVND. Germline trimming amounts to 4 bases on V and 6 bases on J, with 8 as the count of junction bases outside the gene matches. Reading from cysteine to phenylalanine, the CDR3 counts 14 amino acids. The entry retains the CDR3 DNA only, 42 bases that are in frame from base 1. Libraries were built with the immunoSEQ multiplex PCR assay. A mixture of 60 forward primers for TCR Vbeta segments and 13 reverse primers for TCR Jbeta segments was used in the multiplex PCR. A multiplex PCR assay on genomic DNA amplified the CDR3 region of rearranged TCR beta genes. The Illumina HiSeq System was used to sequence the amplified TCR beta libraries as 87-base-pair reads. Per the authors' processing: In a later analysis, roughly 80 million unique TCR beta chains were counted across the 500 to 850 repertoires, and approximately 11 million of these chains were shared by at least two donors. Raw reads were error-corrected and collapsed into unique sequences with a nearest-neighbor algorithm that merged closely related sequences to remove PCR and sequencing errors. Alignment of CDR3 sequences to IMGT reference sequences was used to assign V, D and J gene segments. For a sequence to be retained, a match of at least six nucleotides to both a V gene segment and a J gene segment was required. Rearrangements were called productive when the CDR3 lacked stop codons and stayed in frame with V and J; all others were non-productive. Following IMGT convention, CDR3 was defined as the stretch from the second conserved V-encoded cysteine up to the conserved J-encoded phenylalanine. Sequences without an unambiguous match to a single V gene segment were excluded from the earlier analysis of about 640 of the donors. An earlier analysis of some 610 of the donors called V segments functional above 56.7% productive rearrangements and segregating when the between-donor standard deviation exceeded 5%. To diagnose cytomegalovirus status from the catalog of TCR beta chain sequences, a statistical classification framework was built. V and J gene assignment, in a later analysis, came from comparing TCR nucleotide sequences with IMGT/GENE-DB human TR gene sequences. A later analysis assigned CDR3 sequences and most-parsimonious VDJ recombination scenarios with the TCRdist pipeline. In a later analysis, each TCR beta chain was defined by its CDR3 amino acid sequence together with its V-gene family, and reads without a unique V-gene family were excluded. As a way to deal with suspected cross-contamination and a sequencing artifact, a later analysis dropped approximately 570 nucleotide sequences that were highly shared and had low generation probability. For each public chain, a later analysis derived a clonal expansion index from normalized ranks of inferred template counts within each repertoire. A later analysis computed generation probabilities with a VDJ recombination model fitted to out-of-frame rearrangements, and checked the results against IGoR. In a later analysis, TCR-TCR, TCR-HLA and TCR-CMV co-occurrence was scored with hypergeometric tests, and a repertoire-size bias correction was applied to TCR pairs. A later analysis estimated false discovery rates by permuting HLA or CMV assignments 20 times. In a later analysis, co-occurring TCRs were grouped using DBSCAN, with TCRdist sequence similarity added in when clustering inside HLA-allele-positive subsets. Repertoires with fewer than 30,000 or more than 120,000 public chains, plus five repertoires with anomalous nucleotide sharing, were excluded from co-occurrence clustering. TCRdb carries this immuneACCESS record with in-frame sequences only. Its versions omit some clonotypes, under half of them owing to an unresolved V gene in the studies checked, with the rest unexplained. That table supplies the V and J calls and clone size; D and trimming were determined from the DNA. The table for this sample lists 220,000 or so clones; 65% to 75% of them were counted only once. The leading ten clones occupy 1.8% of the sample.

The cohort comprised 670 or so healthy bone marrow donors. At the time of sampling, all cohort members were nominally healthy, though unrecorded immune exposures were likely present. The donor tested CMV seronegative and was one of the 352 seronegative cohort members. Every donor gave a peripheral blood sample, and the peripheral blood mononuclear cells from that sample were used for TCR beta sequencing. The Qiagen DNeasy Blood Extraction Kit was used to extract genomic DNA from the blood cell samples. This receptor was identified in a woman aged 25 to 45 in good health and CMV-seronegative. The chain is encoded by TRBV19 joined to TRBJ2-7, with 8 junctional bases fitting TRBD2. Sequencing input: PBMCs. The base sequence is TGTGCCAGTAGTACCCCCGGACTAGCAGCCGAGCAGTACTTC. It translates to CASSTPGLAAEQYF.